One TCR beta chain is described in this entry. Antigen: not known. Primers included in the PCR were 60 Vbeta and 13 Jbeta primers. Sequencing was performed with immunoSEQ multiplex PCR; in TCRdb, only in-frame clones are kept and a portion is missing. The table lists about 130,000 clones, about four fifths of them singletons. This entry belongs to a study of cytomegalovirus exposure and HLA in healthy donors. V dropped 5 bases and J dropped 0; count of bases not matched to a gene: 5. The CDR3 is 15 amino acids. Looked up from germline, CDR1 is LNHDA and CDR2 is SQIVND (reference sequence). Overall study results and limits: Because they were indistinguishable, some V segments, including TRBV6-2 and TRBV6-3, were excluded.

Sequences were obtained from PBMCs. This receptor was identified in a male donor in good health and CMV-seropositive. The gene calls are TRBV19 and TRBJ2-5; 8 nucleotides align to TRBD1. The DNA of the CDR3 is TGTGCCAGTAGTGCCAGACAGGGGTACCAAGAGACCCAGTACTTC. Protein product: CASSARQGYQETQYF. Looking up the rest from reference TRBV19 and TRBJ2-5 gives the full variable domain: DGGITQSPKYLFRKEGQNVTLSCEQNLNHDAMYWYRQDPGQGLRLIYYSQIVNDFQKGDIAEGYSVSREKKESFPLTVTSAQKNPTAFYLCASSARQGYQETQYFGPGTRLLVL.